This TCR beta chain was obtained from a study of low-dose radiotherapy and immunotherapy resistance in tumors. This clonotype was recorded at least ten times. cDNA synthesis used a TRAV/TRBV-specific primer set for both chains. TCRs were amplified for 15 to 25 PCR cycles with a constant-region primer and V-primer adapter. MiXCR, applied by TCRdb to the reads, yields one record per CDR3 protein. The table lists 30,000 to 40,000 distinct CDR3 sequences, about a fifth of them singletons. V gave up 1 base and J gave up 3 bases, with 8 bases separating them. The CDR3 is 14 residues long. Germline CDR1 and CDR2: SGHRS and YFSETQ. Time point described: after trial treatment. Treatment described: LDRT plus nivolumab, ipilimumab, low-dose cyclophosphamide and aspirin (RACIN trial).

The sequencing used PBMCs, collected after low-dose radiotherapy plus immunotherapy. The gene calls are TRBV5-1 and TRBJ1-5, with D maybe TRBD1 (5 bases). This TCR was sampled from a female donor with ovarian cancer. The CDR3 here is CASSLPGINQPQHF. CDR3 nucleotide sequence: TGCGCCAGCAGCTTGCCAGGGATCAATCAGCCCCAGCATTTT.